The next 28 T cell receptor beta chains were all read from a single sample in a study of shared clonotypes between healthy human individuals. Only in-frame clones appear in the TCRdb table, and some are missing; sequencing was by immunoSEQ multiplex PCR. The sample lists about 2 million clones; roughly 95% were seen once. CD8 cells classed as naive were CD45RO-negative and positively selected for CCR7, excluding terminally differentiated effector memory CD45RA+ cells. Specimen: naive CD8+ T cells sorted from blood. The receptors here all came from a man aged 18 to 29 in good health.

Turning to this clone: Additional DNA sequences in this sample encode the identical CDR3. The chain is built from TRBV5-1 and TRBJ2-7; D is ambiguous. This CDR3 region has 13 residues. The V end was cut by 0 bases, the J end by 3 bases, with 7 bases between. Germline lookup yields CDR1 SGHRS and CDR2 YFSETQ. CDR3 loop: CASSLAVDYEQYF. The DNA for the CDR3 is TGCGCCAGCAGCTTGGCCGTGGACTACGAGCAGTACTTC.

This clone has just a few counts. Other DNA sequences within the sample encode an identical CDR3. This chain connects TRBV5-1 to TRBJ2-3; the match to TRBD2 covers 11 bases. Trimming took 1 base from V and 1 from J; bases not matched to a gene: 2. CDR3 size: 16 residues. Germline V gives CDR1 SGHRS, CDR2 YFSETQ. The CDR3 DNA reads TGCGCCAGCAGCTTGCTAGCGGGGGGAGGCACAGATACGCAGTATTTT. Its protein is CASSLLAGGGTDTQYF.

The chain joins TRBV15 to TRBJ2-3, with no clear D. This CDR3 is built from 15 residues. CDR1 and CDR2 (germline): LNHNV, YYDKDF (reference sequence). The V and J ends lost 4 bases and 3 bases respectively, with 14 bases between them. CDR3 in DNA: TGTGCCACCAGCACTGGACGGCTTGGGACAGATACGCAGTATTTT. This sequence encodes CATSTGRLGTDTQYF.

The V and J genes are TRBV19 and TRBJ2-1; TRBD1 might be the D (6 bases). Germline V gene data show CDR1 as LNHDA and CDR2 as SQIVND (reference sequence). The CDR3 consists of 13 residues. Trimming took 8 bases from V and 4 from J, leaving 12 bases between them. In DNA, the CDR3 is TGTGCCAGTCTTGGGGGCCCGTACAATGAGCAGTTCTTC. Its protein is CASLGGPYNEQFF.

V usage is TRBV2 and J usage is TRBJ2-7; 9 bases are a match to TRBD2. J lost 0 bases, V lost 4 bases, and 7 bases had no gene match. Germline V gene data show CDR1 as SNHLY and CDR2 as FYNNEI. The CDR3 runs 16 residues. For the CDR3, the DNA is TGTGCCAGCAGTGCCCGTAGCGGGAGTAGCTCCTACGAGCAGTACTTC. Amino acid sequence: CASSARSGSSSYEQYF.

In regard to this clone: Other DNA sequences in the sample encode the same CDR3. The chain combines TRBV7-9 with TRBJ2-7; D unresolved. Trimming took off 5 bases at V and 2 bases at J, with 7 bases between the two ends. This CDR3 has 12 amino acids. Germline assignment: CDR1 SEHNR and CDR2 FQNEAQ (reference sequence). CDR3 region: CASSPDPYEQYF. The DNA of the CDR3 is TGTGCCAGCAGCCCCGACCCCTACGAGCAGTACTTC.

The rearrangement links TRBV7-2 to TRBJ2-7; D is ambiguous. The CDR3 spans 14 residues. Germline V gives CDR1 SGHTA, CDR2 FQGNSA. With 2 bases removed from V and 3 bases from J, the gap between germline ends came to 11 bases. CDR3 in DNA: TGTGCCAGCAGCTTAATCTCATCCCACTACGAGCAGTACTTC. Protein sequence: CASSLISSHYEQYF. The variable domain in full, completed from reference TRBV7-2 and TRBJ2-7, reads GAGVSQSPSNKVTEKGKDVELRCDPISGHTALYWYRQSLGQGLEFLIYFQGNSAPDKSGLPSDRFSAERTGGSVSTLTIQRTQQEDSAVYLCASSLISSHYEQYFGPGTRLTVT.

This chain connects TRBV4-1 to TRBJ1-2, with D perhaps TRBD1 (5 bases). The germline V gene has CDR1 MGHRA and CDR2 YSYEKL. The CDR3 runs to 14 residues. V lost 6 bases and J 6 bases, leaving 17 bases between the germline ends. The CDR3 nucleotides are TGCGCCAGCAGGGCTTTTCTGGGGGACCATGGCTACACCTTC. This encodes CASRAFLGDHGYTF.

The sample holds one count of this clone. The rearrangement joins TRBV19 to TRBJ2-7; 12 bases are shared with TRBD2. The CDR3 covers 14 residues. The V gene's germline CDR1 is LNHDA and CDR2 SQIVND (reference sequence). V shed 1 base and J 6 bases; nucleotides not matched to a gene: 1. As DNA, the CDR3 is TGTGCCAGTAGTATAGCGGGACTAGCGGGCGAGCAGTACTTC. It encodes CASSIAGLAGEQYF.

The chain has TRBV2 and TRBJ2-7, with TRBD2 matching over 10 bases. The CDR3 loop spans 16 amino acids. V gave up 0 bases and J gave up 3 bases; unmatched junction bases: 5. CDR1 is SNHLY and CDR2 is FYNNEI in the germline V gene. For the CDR3, the DNA is TGTGCCAGCAGTGAAGCGCGGGCTAGCGGGAGCTACGAGCAGTACTTC. Translation gives CASSEARASGSYEQYF. The entire variable domain, with the rest obtained from reference TRBV2 and TRBJ2-7, is as follows: EPEVTQTPSHQVTQMGQEVILRCVPISNHLYFYWYRQILGQKVEFLVSFYNNEISEKSEIFDDQFSVERPDGSNFTLKIRSTKLEDSAMYFCASSEARASGSYEQYFGPGTRLTVT.

The chain employs TRBV15 and TRBJ2-1; D unclear. CDR3 length: 13 residues. Germline CDR1 reads LNHNV; CDR2 reads YYDKDF (reference sequence). Trimming left V 0 bases short and J 14 bases short, with 14 bases between. CDR3 sequence (DNA): TGTGCCACCAGCAGAGATCAAGGTGACCCCAAGTTCTTC. Amino acid sequence: CATSRDQGDPKFF.

Comment on this clone: The sample has other DNA sequences that encode this CDR3 too. This rearrangement joins TRBV27 to TRBJ2-5; D gene ambiguous. This CDR3 has 14 residues. Trimming took 5 bases from V and 1 from J, leaving 11 bases between them. CDR1 is MNHEY, CDR2 SMNVEV, per germline (reference sequence). The CDR3 DNA is TGTGCCAGCAGTCCCCTGGGCAGCCAAGAGACCCAGTACTTC. It specifies CASSPLGSQETQYF.

The V and J genes are TRBV6-1 and TRBJ2-2; D is uncertain. Trimming took off 3 bases at V and 3 bases at J, with 14 bases between the two ends. The length of the CDR3 is 16 residues. CDR1 MNHNS and CDR2 SASEGT come from the germline V gene. The CDR3: CASSESWGVYTGELFF. The CDR3 DNA reads TGTGCCAGCAGTGAGTCCTGGGGTGTGTACACCGGGGAGCTGTTTTTT.

This clone turned up a few times. This chain links TRBV18 with TRBJ1-1; D gene unclear. The germline V gene encodes CDR1 KGHSH and CDR2 LQKENI. With 0 bases removed from V and 0 bases from J, the gap between germline ends came to 11 bases. This CDR3 has 16 amino acids. The CDR3 coding sequence is TGTGCCAGCTCACCACCGTTTCGGTTCATGAACACTGAAGCTTTCTTT. Its translation is CASSPPFRFMNTEAFF.

This chain uses TRBV7-9 with TRBJ2-7; no reliable D call. Germline lookup yields CDR1 SEHNR and CDR2 FQNEAQ (reference sequence). V was clipped by 5 bases and J by 1 base, with 9 bases between them. The CDR3 runs to 13 residues. The DNA of the CDR3 is TGTGCCAGCAGCCGATCGGTTTCCTACGAGCAGTACTTC. Protein sequence: CASSRSVSYEQYF.

The rearrangement uses TRBV9 and TRBJ2-3; the D is unclear. CDR1 SGDLS and CDR2 YYNGEE come from the germline V gene. Trimming took off 0 bases at V and 0 bases at J, with 8 bases between the two ends. This CDR3 is 15 amino acids long. CDR3 region: CASSVDISSTDTQYF. CDR3 in DNA: TGTGCCAGCAGCGTAGACATATCTAGCACAGATACGCAGTATTTT.

On this clone: One end of the junction varies from germline; a read error may be responsible. The chain uses TRBV5-1 and TRBJ1-1; D not certain. Germline assignment: CDR1 SGHRS and CDR2 YFSETQ. The CDR3 totals 14 residues. The DNA of the CDR3 is TGCGCCAGCAGGTTGGACGCGGTTCCGACTGAAGCTTTCTTT. Its protein is CASRLDAVPTEAFF.

The genes are TRBV13 and TRBJ2-1, with D possibly called TRBD1 or TRBD2 (6 bases each). The CDR3 totals 14 residues. V lost 5 bases, J lost 8 bases, and 16 bases lay in between. From germline, CDR1 is PRHDT and CDR2 FYEKMQ (reference sequence). DNA of the CDR3: TGTGCCAGCAGCCTCGCCACCGGGGGCGATGAGCAGTTCTTC. Amino acid sequence: CASSLATGGDEQFF.

CDR3 in amino acids: CASSSRGASSGNTIYF. In DNA form, the CDR3 reads TGTGCCAGCAGCTCAAGGGGGGCCAGCTCTGGAAACACCATATATTTT. This chain joins TRBV11-2 and TRBJ1-3, with a weak D call TRBD1 (6 bases). V shed 4 bases and J shed 0 bases, with 13 bases lying between them. Germline V gene sequence: CDR1 SGHAT, CDR2 FQNNGV. The CDR3 length is 16 residues.

The V call is TRBV30, the J call TRBJ2-7; no reliable D call. The V and J ends lost 1 base and 0 bases respectively, with 7 bases between them. The germline V gene encodes CDR1 GTSNPN and CDR2 SVGIG (reference sequence). The CDR3 totals 13 residues. The chain's CDR3 is CAWSGPFSYEQYF. The CDR3 DNA is TGTGCCTGGAGTGGTCCCTTCTCCTACGAGCAGTACTTC.

The chain is built from TRBV9 and TRBJ2-2; D is uncertain. The CDR3 contains 12 residues. The germline V gene has CDR1 SGDLS and CDR2 YYNGEE. V was pared by 4 bases and J by 5 bases, with 6 bases between. CDR3 DNA sequence: TGTGCCAGCAGCACCACGACCGGGGAGCTGTTTTTT. Its protein is CASSTTTGELFF.

This clone was counted a single time. V and J are TRBV6-4 and TRBJ2-1; D is possibly TRBD2 (6 bases). Trimming took 0 bases from V and 4 from J, leaving 10 bases between them. Per the germline V gene, CDR1 is MRHNA and CDR2 is SNTAGT. The CDR3 sequence is 15 residues long. As DNA, the CDR3 is TGTGCCAGCAGTGACTCTGGACTAAATTACAATGAGCAGTTCTTC. Its translation: CASSDSGLNYNEQFF.

V and J are TRBV15 and TRBJ2-5, with 7 bases identical to TRBD1. This CDR3 is built from 15 residues. The V and J ends lost 3 bases and 0 bases, in that order; junction bases with no gene match: 4. Germline CDR1 reads LNHNV; CDR2 reads YYDKDF (reference sequence). The CDR3 DNA sequence: TGTGCCACCAGCAGCTCGACAGGGTACCAAGAGACCCAGTACTTC. This codes for CATSSSTGYQETQYF.

V is TRBV25-1 and J is TRBJ1-1; D possibly corresponds to TRBD1 (5 bases). This CDR3 spans 12 amino acids. Trimming cost V 9 bases and J 1 base, with 9 bases left between them. From germline, CDR1 is MGHDK and CDR2 SYGVNS. In DNA form, the CDR3 reads TGTGCCAGTATTGACAGGAACACTGAAGCTTTCTTT. Amino acid sequence: CASIDRNTEAFF. The whole variable domain, filled in from reference TRBV25-1 and TRBJ1-1, reads EADIYQTPRYLVIGTGKKITLECSQTMGHDKMYWYQQDPGMELHLIHYSYGVNSTEKGDLSSESTVSRIRTEHFPLTLESARPSHTSQYLCASIDRNTEAFFGQGTRLTVV.

V is TRBV7-9 and J is TRBJ1-2; D might be TRBD1 (6 bases). Trimming cost V 2 bases and J 0 bases, with 19 bases left between them. The CDR3 length is 18 residues. Germline CDR1 and CDR2: SEHNR and FQNEAQ (reference sequence). The CDR3 DNA follows: TGTGCCAGCAGCTTACAGGTTTGGACAGACGGATCTAACTATGGCTACACCTTC. Translation gives CASSLQVWTDGSNYGYTF.

V is TRBV4-3 and J is TRBJ2-3; 7 bases fit TRBD2. J gave up 5 bases and V 4 bases, and 6 bases lay outside the gene matches. This CDR3 region has 14 residues. Germline V gene sequence: CDR1 LGHNA, CDR2 YSLEER. This CDR3 is CASSLTGLEDTQYF. As DNA, the CDR3 is TGCGCCAGCAGCCTTACCGGACTAGAAGATACGCAGTATTTT.

V usage is TRBV2 and J usage is TRBJ2-4; D not resolved. In germline, CDR1 is SNHLY, CDR2 FYNNEI. Trimming stripped 5 bases from V and 0 bases from J, with 17 bases between. The CDR3 covers 17 residues. CDR3 sequence (DNA): TGTGCCAGCAGTCTGTCGTGGGAACTCGGAGCCAAAAACATTCAGTACTTC. This codes for CASSLSWELGAKNIQYF.

Notes on this clone: Other DNA sequences within the sample encode an identical CDR3. The gene calls are TRBV2 and TRBJ2-5; a weak D match, TRBD1 (5 bases). V lost 3 bases to trimming and J lost 5 bases, with 13 bases between them. Germline CDR1 and CDR2: SNHLY and FYNNEI. This CDR3 is 14 amino acids long. The CDR3 region has the DNA TGTGCCAGCAGTGATCCCAGGGCGGAGGAGACCCAGTACTTC. Its translation is CASSDPRAEETQYF. The variable domain in full, with the rest retrieved from reference TRBV2 and TRBJ2-5, is EPEVTQTPSHQVTQMGQEVILRCVPISNHLYFYWYRQILGQKVEFLVSFYNNEISEKSEIFDDQFSVERPDGSNFTLKIRSTKLEDSAMYFCASSDPRAEETQYFGPGTRLLVL.